The rows below give T cell receptor beta chains drawn from one sample of a study of blood T cells in healthy people across ages. TCRdb processed the 5' RACE reads anew with MiXCR; each CDR3 protein has one entry. The data hold 650,000 to 950,000 distinct CDR3 sequences, with 40% to 50% observed a single time. The sample was blood. Receptors originate from a man in his 60s in good health. Both conserved end residues are part of each CDR3.

V: TRBV20-1
CDR3: CSAREQGGTEAFF

V: TRBV4-3
CDR3: CASSQDPRTDWDYGYTF

V: TRBV14
CDR3: CASSHRGLAISSYNEQFF

V: TRBV7-9
CDR3: CASTQTGGNNEQFF

V: TRBV7-9
CDR3: CASRMGTAPQETQYF

V: TRBV11-2
CDR3: CASRTERGNSYNEQFF

V: TRBV11-2
CDR3: CASSSFNGGGYEQYF

V: TRBV5-1
CDR3: CASSLVGGEAYEQYF

V: TRBV20-1
CDR3: CSATRGVNTEAFF

V: TRBV2
CDR3: CASRAGTVDNWAQYF

V: TRBV5-6
CDR3: CASSSDRGASYEQYF

V: TRBV12-3/TRBV12-4
CDR3: CASSSPGQGNQPQHF

V: TRBV14
CDR3: CASSQAGVEQFF

V: TRBV3-1
CDR3: CASSQERRVEQYF

V: TRBV7-2
CDR3: CASNQGRGREQYF

V: TRBV2
CDR3: CARVASEYGYTF

V: TRBV5-1
CDR3: CASRSGQDETQYF

V: TRBV20-1
CDR3: CSAREGGQGGYSPLHF

V: TRBV6-5
CDR3: CASRPIGAGGLGEQFF

V: TRBV3-1
CDR3: CASSQTLEAPLHF

V: TRBV12-3/TRBV12-4
CDR3: CASSSGTLTYEQYF

V: TRBV11-2
CDR3: CASSTRQINSPLHF

V: TRBV7-9
CDR3: CASSLASGSRYEQYF

V: TRBV18
CDR3: CANARGGSYNEQFF

V: TRBV7-8
CDR3: CASSSTGTVPPLHF

V: TRBV7-6
CDR3: CASTPQEVSNTEAFF

V: TRBV4-1
CDR3: CASSHQTGYETQYF

V: TRBV12-3/TRBV12-4
CDR3: CATVITSLSGGEETQYF

V: TRBV10-3
CDR3: CAISESPGNPCEQYF

V: TRBV20-1
CDR3: CSAGPGGETQYF

V: TRBV11-3
CDR3: CASRSDRGPQGTDTQYF

V: TRBV7-2
CDR3: CASSSAGGPNTDTQYF

V: TRBV11-2
CDR3: CASGTAETQYF

V: TRBV20-1
CDR3: CSAREHGLAGYNEQFF

V: TRBV6-5
CDR3: CASSYTLAGFQETQYF

V: TRBV24-1
CDR3: CATSEPSAGHTGELFF

V: TRBV9
CDR3: CASSRGRGAYLEAFF

V: TRBV4-3
CDR3: CARSPYDGAYEQYF

V: TRBV5-5
CDR3: CASSLWTGSNTEAFF

V: TRBV27
CDR3: CASSLSDGTIGDTQYF

V: TRBV10-3
CDR3: CASTSGLSPLHF

V: TRBV14
CDR3: CASGLGHYEQYF

V: TRBV28
CDR3: CASSSTGVGAREQYF